The 5 T cell receptor beta chains below come from one sample, sequenced in a study of T cell responses to AZD1222 COVID-19 vaccine. TCRdb keeps only in-frame clones here, not all; method: immunoSEQ multiplex PCR. The sample carries some 98,000 clones, about nine tenths recorded once. The sequences come from peripheral blood, collected 28 days after the second AZD1222 dose. The receptor set was obtained from an adult who received the AZD1222 COVID-19 vaccine.

The J gene is TRBJ2-7, the V gene TRBV6-5, with D perhaps TRBD2 (6 bases). There are 12 residues in the CDR3. V shed 10 bases and J shed 3 bases, with 13 bases lying between them. Germline V gives CDR1 MNHEY, CDR2 SVGAGI. CDR3 residues: CATAGGIYEQYF. CDR3 in DNA: TGTGCCACCGCGGGCGGGATCTACGAGCAGTACTTC.

The gene calls are TRBV15 and TRBJ2-7, with 7 bases identical to TRBD1. CDR3 length: 15 amino acids. CDR1 LNHNV and CDR2 YYDKDF come from the germline V gene (reference sequence). Trimming took 0 bases from V and 5 from J; bases not matched to a gene: 7. CDR3 nucleotide sequence: TGTGCCACCAGCAGAGATCCAGGACAGGTCGACGAGCAGTACTTC. Its translation: CATSRDPGQVDEQYF.

The chain recombines TRBV18 with TRBJ2-5; D gene unclear. With 2 bases removed from V and 0 bases from J, the gap between germline ends came to 10 bases. Germline assignment: CDR1 KGHSH and CDR2 LQKENI. The CDR3 runs 15 residues. The CDR3 DNA follows: TGTGCCAGCTCACCAAGGGCCGAGTACCAAGAGACCCAGTACTTC. Amino acids: CASSPRAEYQETQYF.

V gene TRBV13 combines with J gene TRBJ2-1, with D perhaps matching TRBD2 (5 bases). The germline V gene has CDR1 PRHDT and CDR2 FYEKMQ (reference sequence). This CDR3 has 16 residues. With 4 bases removed from V and 0 bases from J, the gap between germline ends came to 13 bases. CDR3 residues: CASSSPSTSSYNEQFF. The CDR3 coding sequence is TGTGCCAGCAGCTCCCCCTCAACTAGCTCCTACAATGAGCAGTTCTTC.

The chain uses TRBV9 and TRBJ2-5; 14 bases are a match to TRBD2. The V gene's germline CDR1 is SGDLS and CDR2 YYNGEE. The V gene end was trimmed by 3 bases and the J gene end by 5 bases; junction bases not matched to a gene: 12. The length of the CDR3 is 18 residues. CDR3 bases: TGTGCCAGCAGCGCCGACCTGGGACTAGCGGGAGAGGGGGAGACCCAGTACTTC. Protein product: CASSADLGLAGEGETQYF.